This passage covers 11 T cell receptor beta chains from one sample sequenced in a study of blood T cell repertoires in COVID-19. Only in-frame clones appear in the TCRdb table, and some are missing; sequencing was by immunoSEQ multiplex PCR. The sample contains about 230,000 clones, roughly 85% of which appear only once. The sample taken for sequencing was peripheral blood. All receptors derive from a woman between 65 and 79 years old with active or convalescent COVID-19.

This chain joins TRBV7-8 and TRBJ1-2; the D gene is possibly TRBD1 (6 bases). Germline V CDR1 and CDR2: SGHVS, FQNEAQ. The CDR3 runs to 14 residues. V lost 5 bases and J 8 bases, leaving 18 bases between the germline ends. The CDR3 sequence: CASSLEREGQGYTF. The CDR3 DNA reads TGTGCCAGCAGCCTAGAGCGGGAGGGACAAGGCTACACCTTC.

The chain combines TRBV11-2 with TRBJ1-2; D unresolved. The CDR3 consists of 14 residues. Germline V CDR1 and CDR2: SGHAT, FQNNGV. V dropped 0 bases and J dropped 9 bases, with 14 bases sitting between them. The DNA of the CDR3 is TGTGCCAGCAGCTTAGATCCCGCAGGTTTAAGCTACACCTTC. This encodes CASSLDPAGLSYTF.

DNA for the CDR3: TGTGCCATCACGGGACAGCTTAACTATGGCTACACCTTC. This codes for CAITGQLNYGYTF. The chain combines TRBV10-3 with TRBJ1-2, with 7 bases lining up with TRBD1. The CDR3 covers 13 residues. V lost 7 bases and J lost 1; bases outside the gene matches: 3. Germline lookup yields CDR1 ENHRY and CDR2 SYGVKD.

The chain has TRBV6-5 and TRBJ1-1; perhaps TRBD1 as D (5 bases). From germline, CDR1 is MNHEY and CDR2 SVGAGI. Trimming left V 6 bases short and J 4 bases short, with 12 bases between. The CDR3 totals 13 residues. CDR3 DNA sequence: TGTGCCAGCAGGTACACAGGTCCCACTGAAGCTTTCTTT. Translated, it gives CASRYTGPTEAFF.

This chain connects TRBV4-3 to TRBJ1-4, with D possibly being TRBD1 (6 bases). This CDR3 contains 13 residues. V was clipped by 2 bases and J by 8 bases, with 9 bases between them. Germline lookup yields CDR1 LGHNA and CDR2 YSLEER. For the CDR3, the DNA is TGCGCCAGCAGCCAACTCCAGGGGGAAAAACTGTTTTTT. It codes for CASSQLQGEKLFF.

CDR3 coding DNA: TGCAGTGCTAGTGGTACAGTGAACACTGAAGCTTTCTTT. It yields the protein CSASGTVNTEAFF. This rearrangement joins TRBV20-1 to TRBJ1-1; D is unresolved. This CDR3 spans 13 amino acids. V dropped 3 bases and J dropped 0 bases, with 8 bases sitting between them. Per germline, CDR1 DFQATT and CDR2 SNEGSKA (reference sequence).

CDR3 sequence: CASSYIPGQGDGYTF. CDR3 DNA: TGTGCCAGCAGTTACATTCCGGGACAGGGGGATGGCTACACCTTC. This chain links TRBV6-2 or TRBV6-3 with TRBJ1-2; 11 bases fit TRBD1. This CDR3 contains 15 residues. With V trimmed by 2 bases and J by 6 bases, 5 bases remained unmatched. The germline V gene encodes CDR1 MNHEY and CDR2 SVGEGT.

The V and J genes are TRBV5-1 and TRBJ2-7, with 8 nucleotides matching TRBD2. Unmatched junction bases numbered 7, after V lost 4 bases and J lost 7 bases. The CDR3 is 13 amino acids. CDR1 is SGHRS and CDR2 is YFSETQ in the germline V gene. DNA of the CDR3: TGCGCCAGCAGCGCCGGACTAGCTGGTGAGCAGTACTTC. Translation gives CASSAGLAGEQYF.

CDR3 sequence (DNA): TGTGCCAGCAGCCCCGACAGGGGGGCCTATGGCTACACCTTC. Its translation: CASSPDRGAYGYTF. The chain uses TRBV7-3 and TRBJ1-2, with 9 bases lining up with TRBD1. The CDR3 is made up of 14 amino acids. Germline V CDR1 and CDR2: SGHTA, FQGTGA. J lost 4 bases, V lost 5 bases, and 5 bases had no gene match. The full variable domain, its missing parts supplied by reference TRBV7-3 and TRBJ1-2, is GAGVSQTPSNKVTEKGKYVELRCDPISGHTALYWYRQSLGQGPEFLIYFQGTGAADDSGLPNDRFFAVRPEGSVSTLKIQRTERGDSAVYLCASSPDRGAYGYTFGSGTRLTVV.

This clone was detected only once. The chain couples TRBV27 to TRBJ2-2; 9 bases fit TRBD2. The trim removed 5 bases at V and 4 bases at J, leaving 8 bases unmatched. The germline V gene has CDR1 MNHEY and CDR2 SMNVEV (reference sequence). The CDR3 runs 16 residues. The DNA for the CDR3 is TGTGCCAGCAGTCCATCCTTAGCGGGAGCCACCGGGGAGCTGTTTTTT. Translating gives CASSPSLAGATGELFF.

This chain joins TRBV9 and TRBJ1-4; D remains unclear. Germline-derived CDR1 and CDR2 are SGDLS and YYNGEE. Between the trimmed V and J ends, which lost 4 bases and 0 bases, there was a span of 7 bases. There are 14 residues in the CDR3. For the CDR3, the DNA is TGTGCCAGCAGCTCGAGTACAACTAATGAAAAACTGTTTTTT. This translates into CASSSSTTNEKLFF.